The clone carrying this T cell receptor (beta chain) has ten or more counts. Its target is not known. CDR3 length equals 19 residues. The V segment lost 3 bases and the J segment 4 bases; nucleotides outside the gene matches: 11. The germline CDR1 and CDR2 sequences are LNHNV and YYDKDF (reference sequence). Stable Graves' hyperthyroidism meant no ophthalmopathy progression within 18 months. Hyperthyroidism, newly diagnosed and lasting under 2 months, affected patients aged 18 to 65. The diagnoses drew upon clinical symptoms, serum thyroxine and TRAb, thyroid ultrasound and orbital computed tomography. RNA transcripts gave rise to amplified TCR beta CDR3 regions. When the TCR CDR3 underwent first-round RT-PCR, the HTBI primer set was used. MiXCR was run by TCRdb on the multiplex PCR reads, yielding one entry per CDR3 protein. The top ten clones hold around 33% of a sample with roughly 330,000 distinct CDR3 sequences, roughly 17% of them seen once.

The record originates from a study of T cells in Graves' hyperthyroidism and ophthalmopathy. Study-level results: Stable hyperthyroidism was separated from ophthalmopathy by a model based on 13 V-J features.

The sequencing input was blood. The clonotype originates from a young man with Graves' hyperthyroidism. The chain uses TRBV15 and TRBJ2-3; 15 nucleotides agree with TRBD2. The CDR3 spells CATSRHAGLAGGGADTQYF. The CDR3, as DNA: TGTGCCACCAGCAGGCACGCGGGACTAGCGGGAGGAGGGGCAGATACGCAGTATTTT.